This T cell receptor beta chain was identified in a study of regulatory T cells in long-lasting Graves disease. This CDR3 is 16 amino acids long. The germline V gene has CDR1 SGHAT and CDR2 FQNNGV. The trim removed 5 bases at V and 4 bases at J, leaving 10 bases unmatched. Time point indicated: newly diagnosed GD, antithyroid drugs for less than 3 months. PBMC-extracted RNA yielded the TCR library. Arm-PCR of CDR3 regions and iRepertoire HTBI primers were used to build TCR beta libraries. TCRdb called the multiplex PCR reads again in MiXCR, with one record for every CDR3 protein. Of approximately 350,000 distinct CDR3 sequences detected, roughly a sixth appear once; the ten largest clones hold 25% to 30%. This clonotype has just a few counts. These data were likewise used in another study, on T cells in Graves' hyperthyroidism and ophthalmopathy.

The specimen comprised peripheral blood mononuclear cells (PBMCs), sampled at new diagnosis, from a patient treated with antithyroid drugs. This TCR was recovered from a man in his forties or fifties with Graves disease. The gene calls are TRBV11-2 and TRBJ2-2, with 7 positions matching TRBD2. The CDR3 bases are TGTGCCAGCAGCCGACAAGGGAGGGGATCCACCGGGGAGCTGTTTTTT. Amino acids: CASSRQGRGSTGELFF. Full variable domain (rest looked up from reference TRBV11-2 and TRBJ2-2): EAGVAQSPRYKIIEKRQSVAFWCNPISGHATLYWYQQILGQGPKLLIQFQNNGVVDDSQLPKDRFSAERLKGVDSTLKIQPAKLEDSAVYLCASSRQGRGSTGELFFGEGSRLTVL.